Each of the 19 T cell receptor beta chains below was sequenced from the same sample in a study of blood T cell repertoires in COVID-19. Profiling relied on immunoSEQ multiplex PCR, and the TCRdb table lists in-frame clones only, not all of them. The data hold more than 300,000 clones, with roughly 89% observed a single time. The sample comprised PBMCs or T cells enriched from blood (not recorded which). The receptor set was obtained from a woman aged 25-40 years who had recovered from COVID-19.

V and J are TRBV6-2 or TRBV6-3 and TRBJ1-2; no clear D. V was pared by 2 bases and J by 1 base, with 5 bases between. The CDR3 is 13 residues long. Germline CDR1 is MNHEY and CDR2 is SVGEGT. CDR3 sequence: CASSYRSNYGYTF. The CDR3 nucleotides read TGTGCCAGCAGTTACAGGAGTAACTATGGCTACACCTTC.

The chain recombines TRBV15 with TRBJ1-2; a weak D match, TRBD1 (5 bases). The CDR3 runs 12 residues. Trimming took off 8 bases at V and 4 bases at J, with 11 bases between the two ends. Germline V CDR1 and CDR2: LNHNV, YYDKDF (reference sequence). This CDR3 reads CATRGDRYGYTF. In DNA, the CDR3 is TGTGCCACCCGGGGGGATCGCTATGGCTACACCTTC.

The gene calls are TRBV7-9 and TRBJ1-2; TRBD1 matches at 7 bases. Germline loops: CDR1 SEHNR, CDR2 FQNEAQ (reference sequence). The V and J ends lost 5 bases and 6 bases, in that order; junction bases with no gene match: 15. The CDR3 sequence is 16 residues long. CDR3 loop: CASSDSISDRVHGYTF. The CDR3 DNA is TGTGCCAGCAGCGATAGTATTTCTGACAGGGTTCATGGCTACACCTTC.

This clone is a singleton in its sample. The chain links TRBV9 to TRBJ2-2; no definite D call. V shed 1 base and J shed 6 bases, with 13 bases lying between them. Germline V lookup: CDR1 SGDLS, CDR2 YYNGEE. The CDR3 consists of 15 residues. CDR3 residues: CASSVMVGSAGELFF. In DNA, the CDR3 is TGTGCCAGCAGCGTAATGGTCGGGTCGGCCGGGGAGCTGTTTTTT.

The chain has TRBV28 and TRBJ1-1; 8 bases are shared with TRBD1. J was trimmed by 7 bases and V by 6 bases; bases with no gene match: 7. In germline, CDR1 is MDHEN, CDR2 SYDVKM. The CDR3 loop spans 13 amino acids. CDR3 in amino acids: CASRSGQGVEAFF. DNA for the CDR3: TGTGCCAGCAGAAGCGGACAGGGCGTTGAAGCTTTCTTT.

The chain employs TRBV4-1 and TRBJ2-7; the D gene is possibly TRBD1 (6 bases). V was shortened by 5 bases and J by 1 base, with 15 bases between the two germline ends. The CDR3 covers 15 residues. Germline V gene sequence: CDR1 MGHRA, CDR2 YSYEKL. CDR3 in amino acids: CASSYRTDGSYEQYF. CDR3 sequence (DNA): TGCGCCAGCAGCTACAGGACAGACGGATCCTACGAGCAGTACTTC.

The chain couples TRBV18 to TRBJ2-1; maybe TRBD1 (6 bases). The CDR3 spans 15 residues. The germline gives CDR1 KGHSH, CDR2 LQKENI. The ends were cut back, 6 bases at V and 0 bases at J, with 12 bases in the middle. The CDR3 sequence: CASSGDISSYNEQFF. The CDR3 bases are TGTGCCAGCTCTGGGGACATTAGCTCCTACAATGAGCAGTTCTTC.

This clone was counted once. The rearrangement links TRBV28 to TRBJ2-7; a weak D match, TRBD1 (6 bases). CDR1 MDHEN and CDR2 SYDVKM come from the germline V gene. V gave up 6 bases and J gave up 1 base, with 16 bases separating them. The CDR3 extends over 15 amino acids. The CDR3 loop is CASSSRDRPSYEQYF. As DNA, the CDR3 is TGTGCCAGCAGCTCCCGCGACAGGCCGTCCTACGAGCAGTACTTC.

Written as DNA, the CDR3 is TGTGCCAGCAGTGACCCGAGCTCTGGGGCCAACGTCCTGACTTTC. This encodes CASSDPSSGANVLTF. V gene TRBV6-4 combines with J gene TRBJ2-6; D gene unclear. Trimming left V 2 bases short and J 0 bases short, with 5 bases between. CDR1 is MRHNA and CDR2 is SNTAGT in the germline V gene. The CDR3 has 15 amino acids.

V usage is TRBV12-3 or TRBV12-4 and J usage is TRBJ1-1; the D gene is possibly TRBD1 (6 bases). Trimming shortened V by 10 bases and J by 7 bases, and 16 bases separated the two germline ends. The CDR3 spans 12 residues. This chain's CDR3 is CATRRGGIEAFF. CDR3 in DNA: TGTGCCACCCGAAGAGGGGGTATTGAAGCTTTCTTT.

This chain connects TRBV12-3 or TRBV12-4 to TRBJ1-1; D call uncertain. The CDR3 is 12 amino acids. The V end was cut by 0 bases, the J end by 10 bases, with 9 bases between. CDR3 DNA sequence: TGTGCCAGCAGTTTAGCGCTCGCAGGAGCTTTCTTT. Its protein product is CASSLALAGAFF.

The gene calls are TRBV11-1 and TRBJ1-4; 10 bases line up with TRBD1. V lost 5 bases and J lost 8; bases outside the gene matches: 8. This CDR3 has 15 amino acids. CDR1 and CDR2 (germline): SGHAT, FQDESV (reference sequence). The CDR3 DNA is TGTGCCAGCAGCGCCGGGACAGGGGTCCCAGAAAAACTGTTTTTT. Encoded protein: CASSAGTGVPEKLFF.

This clone showed up just once. The chain joins TRBV7-3 to TRBJ1-1, with 9 bases that match TRBD1. CDR1 and CDR2 (germline): SGHTA, FQGTGA. The CDR3 sequence is 13 residues long. The junction had 1 base not matched to a gene; V was cut back by 3 bases and J by 5 bases. The CDR3 spells CASSFDRGTEAFF. CDR3 nucleotide sequence: TGTGCCAGCAGCTTCGACAGGGGGACTGAAGCTTTCTTT.

This chain connects TRBV18 to TRBJ2-3, with 7 bases identical to TRBD2. V gave up 5 bases and J gave up 4 bases; unmatched junction bases: 3. CDR3 size: 13 residues. Germline-derived CDR1 and CDR2 are KGHSH and LQKENI. This chain's CDR3 is CASSRLAADTQYF. The CDR3 region has the DNA TGTGCCAGCTCAAGACTAGCCGCAGATACGCAGTATTTT.

The V gene is TRBV4-1, the J gene TRBJ2-3; D is ambiguous. V was pared by 2 bases and J by 1 base, with 19 bases between. CDR3 size: 18 residues. Germline CDR1 and CDR2: MGHRA and YSYEKL. CDR3 sequence reads: CASSQLPGVSKGTDTQYF. CDR3 in DNA: TGCGCCAGCAGCCAACTCCCCGGAGTCTCAAAGGGCACAGATACGCAGTATTTT.

The J gene is TRBJ2-7, the V gene TRBV11-3; 11 bases match TRBD2. Germline V gene lookup returns CDR1 SGHNT and CDR2 YENEEA. This CDR3 is 15 amino acids long. V lost 5 bases, J lost 5 bases, and 8 bases stayed unmatched. The CDR3 sequence: CASSTGTSGSHEQYF. The CDR3 DNA sequence: TGTGCCAGCAGCACCGGGACTAGCGGCAGCCACGAGCAGTACTTC.

This rearrangement joins TRBV19 to TRBJ1-1; D possibly corresponds to TRBD1 (6 bases). The CDR3 loop spans 14 amino acids. From germline, CDR1 is LNHDA and CDR2 SQIVND (reference sequence). V gave up 5 bases and J gave up 2 bases, with 12 bases separating them. CDR3 residues: CASSPLDRNTEAFF. CDR3 sequence (DNA): TGTGCCAGTAGTCCCTTGGACAGAAACACTGAAGCTTTCTTT.

The chain uses TRBV6-2 or TRBV6-3 and TRBJ2-3; 10 bases match TRBD2. Germline loops: CDR1 MNHEY, CDR2 SVGEGT. V lost 0 bases and J lost 2; bases outside the gene matches: 5. The CDR3 extends over 17 amino acids. This CDR3 reads CASSYSNSGGITDTQYF. In DNA form, the CDR3 reads TGTGCCAGCAGTTACTCGAATAGCGGGGGGATCACAGATACGCAGTATTTT.

The gene calls are TRBV9 and TRBJ2-7, with 8 bases identical to TRBD1. Germline assignment: CDR1 SGDLS and CDR2 YYNGEE. This CDR3 comprises 20 residues. V lost 0 bases, J lost 1 base, and 18 bases stayed unmatched. Here the CDR3 DNA reads TGTGCCAGCAGCGTAGAGGGAGAGACAGGGGTCTCCCAGCCATCCTACGAGCAGTACTTC. This gives the protein CASSVEGETGVSQPSYEQYF.